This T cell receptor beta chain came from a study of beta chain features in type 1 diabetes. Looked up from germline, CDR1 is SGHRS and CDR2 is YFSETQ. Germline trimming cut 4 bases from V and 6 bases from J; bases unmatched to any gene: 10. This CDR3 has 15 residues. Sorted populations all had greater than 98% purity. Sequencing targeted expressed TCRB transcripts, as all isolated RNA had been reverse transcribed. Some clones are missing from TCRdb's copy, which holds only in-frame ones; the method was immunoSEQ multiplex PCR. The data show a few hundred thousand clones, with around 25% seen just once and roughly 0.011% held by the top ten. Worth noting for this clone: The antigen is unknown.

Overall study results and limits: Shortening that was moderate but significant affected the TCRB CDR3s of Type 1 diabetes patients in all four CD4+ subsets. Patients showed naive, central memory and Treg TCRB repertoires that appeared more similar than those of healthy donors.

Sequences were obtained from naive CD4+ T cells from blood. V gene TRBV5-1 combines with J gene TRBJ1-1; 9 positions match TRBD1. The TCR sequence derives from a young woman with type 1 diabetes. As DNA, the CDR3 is TGCGCCAGCAGCCCGGGACAGGGTGGCGGTGCTGAAGCTTTCTTT. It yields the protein CASSPGQGGGAEAFF.